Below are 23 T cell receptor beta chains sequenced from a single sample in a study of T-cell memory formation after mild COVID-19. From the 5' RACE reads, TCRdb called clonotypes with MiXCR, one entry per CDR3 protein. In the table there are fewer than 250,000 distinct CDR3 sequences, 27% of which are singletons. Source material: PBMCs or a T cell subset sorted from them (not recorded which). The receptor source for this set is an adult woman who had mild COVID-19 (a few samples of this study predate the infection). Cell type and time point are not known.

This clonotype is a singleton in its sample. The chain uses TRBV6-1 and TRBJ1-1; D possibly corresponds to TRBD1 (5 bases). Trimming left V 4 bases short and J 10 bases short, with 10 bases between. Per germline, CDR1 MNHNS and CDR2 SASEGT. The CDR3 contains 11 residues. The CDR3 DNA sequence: TGTGCCAGCAGTGGGGGGAGTAGAGCTTTCTTT. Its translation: CASSGGSRAFF.

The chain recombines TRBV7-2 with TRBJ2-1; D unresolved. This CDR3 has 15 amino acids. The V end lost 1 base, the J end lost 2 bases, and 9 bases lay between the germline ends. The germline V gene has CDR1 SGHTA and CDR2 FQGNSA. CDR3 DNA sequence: TGTGCCAGCAGCTTAGGAGTGGCCGCCTACAATGAGCAGTTCTTC. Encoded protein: CASSLGVAAYNEQFF.

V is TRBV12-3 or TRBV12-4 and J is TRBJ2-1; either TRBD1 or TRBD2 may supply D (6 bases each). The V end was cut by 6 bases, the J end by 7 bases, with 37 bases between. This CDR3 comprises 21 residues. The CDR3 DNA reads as TGTGCCAGCAGCCCCCTCCCCGGGACTCGTAAGGGAGTAAAGGGGGTTAATGAGCAGTTCTTC. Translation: CASSPLPGTRKGVKGVNEQFF.

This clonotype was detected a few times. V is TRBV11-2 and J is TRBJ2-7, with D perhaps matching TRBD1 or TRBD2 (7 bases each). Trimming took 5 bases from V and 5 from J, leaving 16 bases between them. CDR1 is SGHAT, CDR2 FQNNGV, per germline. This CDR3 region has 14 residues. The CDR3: CASSPLQGRDEQYF. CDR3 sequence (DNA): TGTGCCAGCAGCCCGCTACAGGGGAGGGACGAGCAGTACTTC. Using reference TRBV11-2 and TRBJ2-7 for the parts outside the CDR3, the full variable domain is EAGVAQSPRYKIIEKRQSVAFWCNPISGHATLYWYQQILGQGPKLLIQFQNNGVVDDSQLPKDRFSAERLKGVDSTLKIQPAKLEDSAVYLCASSPLQGRDEQYFGPGTRLTVT.

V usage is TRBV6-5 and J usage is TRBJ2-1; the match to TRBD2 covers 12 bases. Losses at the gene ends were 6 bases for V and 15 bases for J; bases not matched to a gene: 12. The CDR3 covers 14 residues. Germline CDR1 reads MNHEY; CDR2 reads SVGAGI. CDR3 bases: TGTGCCAGCAGGTCTACACTAGCGGGAGGTTTGCGGTTCTTC. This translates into CASRSTLAGGLRFF.

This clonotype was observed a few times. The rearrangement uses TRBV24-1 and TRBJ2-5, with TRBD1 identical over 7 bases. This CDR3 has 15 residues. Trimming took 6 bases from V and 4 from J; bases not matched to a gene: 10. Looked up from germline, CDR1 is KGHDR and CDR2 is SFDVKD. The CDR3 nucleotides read TGTGCCACCAGTCTCGCAACAGGGGCGCGAGAGACCCAGTACTTC. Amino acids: CATSLATGARETQYF.

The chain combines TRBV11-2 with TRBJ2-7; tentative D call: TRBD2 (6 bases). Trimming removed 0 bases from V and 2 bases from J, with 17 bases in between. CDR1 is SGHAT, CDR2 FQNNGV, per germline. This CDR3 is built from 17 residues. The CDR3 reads CASSLDGWDLVPYEQYF. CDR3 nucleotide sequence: TGTGCCAGCAGCTTAGATGGGTGGGACTTAGTCCCCTACGAGCAGTACTTC.

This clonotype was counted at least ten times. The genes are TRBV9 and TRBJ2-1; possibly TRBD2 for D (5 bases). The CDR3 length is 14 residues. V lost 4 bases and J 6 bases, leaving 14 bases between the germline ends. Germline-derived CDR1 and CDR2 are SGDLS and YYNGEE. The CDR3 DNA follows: TGTGCCAGCAGCCTAAGCCCGGGGAGCAATGAGCAGTTCTTC. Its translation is CASSLSPGSNEQFF.

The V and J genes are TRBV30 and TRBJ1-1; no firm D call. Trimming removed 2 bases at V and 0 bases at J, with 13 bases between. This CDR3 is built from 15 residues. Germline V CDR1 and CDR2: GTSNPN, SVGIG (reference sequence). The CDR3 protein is CAWSLLTSMNTEAFF. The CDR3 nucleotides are TGTGCCTGGAGTTTACTTACATCTATGAACACTGAAGCTTTCTTT.

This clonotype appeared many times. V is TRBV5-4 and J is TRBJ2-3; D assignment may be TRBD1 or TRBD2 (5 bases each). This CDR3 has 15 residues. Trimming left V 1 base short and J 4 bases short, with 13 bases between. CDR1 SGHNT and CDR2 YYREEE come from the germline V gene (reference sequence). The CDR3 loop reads CASSLSPGSPDTQYF. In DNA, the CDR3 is TGTGCCAGCAGCTTGTCACCAGGGAGTCCAGATACGCAGTATTTT. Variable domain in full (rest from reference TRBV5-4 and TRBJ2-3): ETGVTQSPTHLIKTRGQQVTLRCSSQSGHNTVSWYQQALGQGPQFIFQYYREEENGRGNFPPRFSGLQFPNYSSELNVNALELDDSALYLCASSLSPGSPDTQYFGPGTRLTVL.

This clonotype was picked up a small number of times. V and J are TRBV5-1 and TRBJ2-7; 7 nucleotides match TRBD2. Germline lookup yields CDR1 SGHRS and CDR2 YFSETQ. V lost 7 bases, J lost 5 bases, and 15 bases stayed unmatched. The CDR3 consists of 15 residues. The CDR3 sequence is CASCPEGGRMDEQYF. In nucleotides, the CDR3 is TGCGCCAGCTGCCCTGAGGGCGGGAGAATGGACGAGCAGTACTTC.

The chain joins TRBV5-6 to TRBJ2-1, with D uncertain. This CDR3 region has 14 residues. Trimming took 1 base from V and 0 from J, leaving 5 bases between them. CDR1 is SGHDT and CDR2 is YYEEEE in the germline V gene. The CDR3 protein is CASSLSSSYNEQFF. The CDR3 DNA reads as TGTGCCAGCAGCTTGAGCTCCTCCTACAATGAGCAGTTCTTC. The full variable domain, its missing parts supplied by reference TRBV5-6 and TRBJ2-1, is DAGVTQSPTHLIKTRGQQVTLRCSPKSGHDTVSWYQQALGQGPQFIFQYYEEEERQRGNFPDRFSGHQFPNYSSELNVNALLLGDSALYLCASSLSSSYNEQFFGPGTRLTVL.

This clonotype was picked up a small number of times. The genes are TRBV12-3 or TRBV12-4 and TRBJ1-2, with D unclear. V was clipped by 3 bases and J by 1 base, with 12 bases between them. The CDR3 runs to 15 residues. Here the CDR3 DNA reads TGTGCCAGCAGTTTTACCCGCCTCTATAACTATGGCTACACCTTC. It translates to CASSFTRLYNYGYTF.

The CDR3 sequence: CASSLDDYSNQPQHF. Here the CDR3 DNA reads TGTGCCAGCAGCTTGGATGATTATAGCAATCAGCCCCAGCATTTT. The rearrangement joins TRBV5-8 to TRBJ1-5; no clear D gene. Trimming pared 0 bases from V and 0 bases from J, leaving 7 bases between. Per the germline V gene, CDR1 is SGHTS and CDR2 is YDEGEE. The CDR3 is 15 residues long.

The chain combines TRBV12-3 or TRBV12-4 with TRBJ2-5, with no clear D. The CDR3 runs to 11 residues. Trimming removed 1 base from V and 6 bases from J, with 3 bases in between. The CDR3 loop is CASSLGKTQYF. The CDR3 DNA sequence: TGTGCCAGCAGTTTAGGGAAGACCCAGTACTTC.

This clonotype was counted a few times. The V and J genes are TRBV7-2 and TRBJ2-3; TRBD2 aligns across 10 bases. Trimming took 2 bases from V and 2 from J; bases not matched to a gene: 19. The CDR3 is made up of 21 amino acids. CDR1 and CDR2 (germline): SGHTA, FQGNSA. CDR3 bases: TGTGCCAGCAGCTTAAGCGGGCCTAGCGGGAGAGCAAGGACTTACACAGATACGCAGTATTTT. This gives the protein CASSLSGPSGRARTYTDTQYF.

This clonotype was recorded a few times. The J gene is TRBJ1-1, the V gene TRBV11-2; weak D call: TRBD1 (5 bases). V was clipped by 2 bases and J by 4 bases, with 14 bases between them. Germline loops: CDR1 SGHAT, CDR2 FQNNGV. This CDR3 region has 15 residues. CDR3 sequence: CASSLTGTGVTEAFF. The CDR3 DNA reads TGTGCCAGCAGCTTAACCGGGACCGGAGTCACTGAAGCTTTCTTT.

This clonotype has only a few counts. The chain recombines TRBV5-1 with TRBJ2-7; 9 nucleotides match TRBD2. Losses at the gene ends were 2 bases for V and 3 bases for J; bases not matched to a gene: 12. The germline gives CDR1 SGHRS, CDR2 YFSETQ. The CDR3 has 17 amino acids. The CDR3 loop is CASSFSVSGRNLYEQYF. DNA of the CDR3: TGCGCCAGCAGCTTCAGTGTAAGCGGGAGGAACCTCTACGAGCAGTACTTC.

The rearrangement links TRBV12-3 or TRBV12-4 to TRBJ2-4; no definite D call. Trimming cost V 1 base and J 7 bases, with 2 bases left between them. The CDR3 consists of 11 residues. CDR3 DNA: TGTGCCAGCAGTTTAGACAACATTCAGTACTTC. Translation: CASSLDNIQYF.

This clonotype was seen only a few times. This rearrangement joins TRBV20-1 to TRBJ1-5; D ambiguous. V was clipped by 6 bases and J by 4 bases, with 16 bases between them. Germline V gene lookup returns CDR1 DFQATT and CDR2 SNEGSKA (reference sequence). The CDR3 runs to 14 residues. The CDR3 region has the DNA TGCAGTGCCACGCCGGTAGGAACTAATCAGCCCCAGCATTTT. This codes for CSATPVGTNQPQHF.

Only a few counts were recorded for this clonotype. CDR3 residues: CASSLDRGKTDTQYF. The CDR3 DNA reads TGTGCCAGCAGTCTCGACAGGGGTAAAACAGATACGCAGTATTTT. The V and J genes are TRBV28 and TRBJ2-3; TRBD1 aligns across 8 bases. This CDR3 is built from 15 residues. The germline V gene has CDR1 MDHEN and CDR2 SYDVKM. The V gene end was trimmed by 5 bases and the J gene end by 3 bases; junction bases not matched to a gene: 7.

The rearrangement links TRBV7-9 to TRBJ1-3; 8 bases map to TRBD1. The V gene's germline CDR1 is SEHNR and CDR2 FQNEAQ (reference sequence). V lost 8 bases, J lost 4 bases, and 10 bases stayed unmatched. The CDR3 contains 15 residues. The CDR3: CASVAPQGDGNTIYF. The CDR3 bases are TGTGCCAGCGTAGCCCCACAGGGGGACGGAAACACCATATATTTT.

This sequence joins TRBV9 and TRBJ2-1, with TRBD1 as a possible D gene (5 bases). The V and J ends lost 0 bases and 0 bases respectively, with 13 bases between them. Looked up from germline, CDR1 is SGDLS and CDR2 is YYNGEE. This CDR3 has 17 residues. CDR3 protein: CASSVAGASSSYNEQFF. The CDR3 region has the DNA TGTGCCAGCAGCGTAGCTGGGGCTTCGAGCTCCTACAATGAGCAGTTCTTC. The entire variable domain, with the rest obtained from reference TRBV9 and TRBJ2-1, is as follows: DSGVTQTPKHLITATGQRVTLRCSPRSGDLSVYWYQQSLDQGLQFLIQYYNGEERAKGNILERFSAQQFPDLHSELNLSSLELGDSALYFCASSVAGASSSYNEQFFGPGTRLTVL.